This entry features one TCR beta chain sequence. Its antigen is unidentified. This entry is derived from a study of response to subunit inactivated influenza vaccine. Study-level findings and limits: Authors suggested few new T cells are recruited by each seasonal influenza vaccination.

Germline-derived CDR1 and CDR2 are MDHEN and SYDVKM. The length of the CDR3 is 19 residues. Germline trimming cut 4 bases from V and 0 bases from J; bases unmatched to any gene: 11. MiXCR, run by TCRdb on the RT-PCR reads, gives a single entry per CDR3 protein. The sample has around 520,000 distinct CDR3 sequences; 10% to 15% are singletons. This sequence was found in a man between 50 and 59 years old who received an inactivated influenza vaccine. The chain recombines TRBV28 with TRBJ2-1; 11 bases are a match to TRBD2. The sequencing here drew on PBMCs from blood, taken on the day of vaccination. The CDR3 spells CASSSPGLAVYSSYNEQFF. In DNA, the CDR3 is TGTGCCAGCAGTTCCCCGGGACTAGCGGTTTACAGCTCCTACAATGAGCAGTTCTTC. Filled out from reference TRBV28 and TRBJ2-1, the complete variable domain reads DVKVTQSSRYLVKRTGEKVFLECVQDMDHENMFWYRQDPGLGLRLIYFSYDVKMKEKGDIPEGYSVSREKKERFSLILESASTNQTSMYLCASSSPGLAVYSSYNEQFFGPGTRLTVL.